Presented here are 31 T cell receptor beta chains from one specimen sequenced in a study of blood T cell repertoires in COVID-19. Profiling relied on immunoSEQ multiplex PCR, and the TCRdb table lists in-frame clones only, not all of them. This table has 250,000 or so clones, 86% appearing once. Sequencing used PBMCs or T cells enriched from blood (not recorded which). These receptors came from a woman in her forties or fifties who had recovered from COVID-19.

The J gene is TRBJ1-6, the V gene TRBV28; 7 nucleotides line up with TRBD1. Germline CDR1 is MDHEN and CDR2 is SYDVKM. The CDR3 is 14 residues long. The J segment lost 9 bases and the V segment lost 6 bases, leaving 8 bases of the junction unmatched. Here the CDR3 reads CASRPGTDPSPLHF. The CDR3 coding sequence is TGTGCCAGCAGGCCGGGGACAGATCCTTCACCCCTCCACTTT.

This sequence joins TRBV19 and TRBJ1-5; D is perhaps TRBD1 (5 bases). With 6 bases removed from V and 0 bases from J, the gap between germline ends came to 9 bases. This CDR3 has 14 residues. Germline assignment: CDR1 LNHDA and CDR2 SQIVND (reference sequence). CDR3 bases: TGTGCCAGTAGCGAACAGGTTAGCAATCAGCCCCAGCATTTT. Translated: CASSEQVSNQPQHF.

The V call is TRBV18, the J call TRBJ1-1; D not certain. Per germline, CDR1 KGHSH and CDR2 LQKENI. V was cut by 2 bases and J by 4 bases, with 14 bases left in between. The CDR3 length is 15 residues. CDR3 sequence (DNA): TGTGCCAGCTCACCAGAGCGGGCAGGAGGCACTGAAGCTTTCTTT. Protein: CASSPERAGGTEAFF.

This chain joins TRBV7-9 and TRBJ2-3; 13 bases are a match to TRBD2. After removal of 1 base from V and 4 bases from J, the junction contained 5 bases not matched to a gene. Germline V gives CDR1 SEHNR, CDR2 FQNEAQ (reference sequence). CDR3 length: 17 amino acids. In DNA form, the CDR3 reads TGTGCCAGCAGCTTAGGAACTAGCGGGGGGGCCGCAGATACGCAGTATTTT. It codes for CASSLGTSGGAADTQYF.

The V gene is TRBV10-3, the J gene TRBJ1-5, with unresolved D. Trimming shortened V by 6 bases and J by 0 bases, and 6 bases separated the two germline ends. This CDR3 is built from 13 residues. Germline loops: CDR1 ENHRY, CDR2 SYGVKD. The CDR3 nucleotides are TGTGCCATCAGGATAGATAGCAATCAGCCCCAGCATTTT. Protein product: CAIRIDSNQPQHF.

In its sample, this clone was seen once. The chain joins TRBV5-1 to TRBJ1-2; TRBD1 agrees at 7 bases. There are 15 residues in the CDR3. The V segment lost 4 bases and the J segment 3 bases; nucleotides outside the gene matches: 9. The germline V gene encodes CDR1 SGHRS and CDR2 YFSETQ. CDR3 amino acids: CASSLTGATYYGYTF. In DNA form, the CDR3 reads TGCGCCAGCAGCCTAACAGGGGCGACCTACTATGGCTACACCTTC.

In regard to this clone: Other nucleotide sequences from this sample produce the same CDR3. In DNA form, the CDR3 reads TGTGCCAGTAGTATTTCCGGCGGTCAGCCCCAGCATTTT. Translated, it gives CASSISGGQPQHF. The chain couples TRBV19 to TRBJ1-5; D is uncertain. The germline CDR1 and CDR2 sequences are LNHDA and SQIVND (reference sequence). V lost 3 bases, J lost 6 bases, and 9 bases lay in between. CDR3 length: 13 residues.

The V call is TRBV29-1, the J call TRBJ1-4; no clear D. The germline V gene encodes CDR1 SQVTM and CDR2 ANQGSEA. Trimming stripped 7 bases from V and 7 bases from J, with 16 bases between. This CDR3 contains 13 residues. The CDR3 DNA sequence: TGCAGCGGGCAGCGAACGTCAGCTGAAAAACTGTTTTTT. Translating it yields CSGQRTSAEKLFF.

This chain links TRBV5-1 with TRBJ2-2; 10 nucleotides line up with TRBD1. The V gene end was trimmed by 3 bases and the J gene end by 6 bases; junction bases not matched to a gene: 5. Per the germline V gene, CDR1 is SGHRS and CDR2 is YFSETQ. The length of the CDR3 is 15 residues. CDR3 nucleotides: TGCGCCAGCAGCTCGGGGACAGGGGTTGCCGGGGAGCTGTTTTTT. This gives the protein CASSSGTGVAGELFF.

The table lists this clone with a count of one. J is TRBJ2-7 and V is TRBV11-2; D perhaps matches TRBD2 (7 bases). V lost 7 bases, J lost 1 base, and 23 bases lay in between. The CDR3 sequence is 17 residues long. Germline V gene lookup returns CDR1 SGHAT and CDR2 FQNNGV. CDR3 residues: CASKTGRGGGDSYEQYF. Written as DNA, the CDR3 is TGTGCCAGCAAGACCGGGCGGGGCGGGGGCGATTCCTACGAGCAGTACTTC.

This clone was seen only a few times. The chain has TRBV9 and TRBJ1-2; D unresolved. Trimming removed 3 bases from V and 1 base from J, with 10 bases in between. Per the germline V gene, CDR1 is SGDLS and CDR2 is YYNGEE. The CDR3 loop spans 14 amino acids. CDR3 coding DNA: TGTGCCAGCAGCGCGGATGGGCTTAACTATGGCTACACCTTC. Residues: CASSADGLNYGYTF.

The J gene is TRBJ2-2, the V gene TRBV11-2; 7 nucleotides agree with TRBD2. V was clipped by 4 bases and J by 7 bases; unmatched bases: 15. The CDR3 spans 17 residues. Per the germline V gene, CDR1 is SGHAT and CDR2 is FQNNGV. CDR3 residues: CASSSLVKRDAVGELFF. In DNA, the CDR3 is TGTGCCAGCAGCTCACTTGTTAAGCGGGACGCGGTCGGGGAGCTGTTTTTT.

The chain employs TRBV3-1 (or the pseudogene TRBV3-2) and TRBJ1-5, with TRBD1 matching 8 bases. Germline CDR1 and CDR2: LGHDT and YNNKEL (reference sequence). Trimming cost V 8 bases and J 6 bases; bases outside gene matches: 6. The CDR3 length is 13 residues. The CDR3 spells CASGQGPAQPQHF. The CDR3 coding sequence is TGTGCCAGCGGACAGGGTCCGGCTCAGCCCCAGCATTTT.

The V gene is TRBV11-3, the J gene TRBJ2-7; 10 bases line up with TRBD1. This CDR3 region has 16 residues. V shed 5 bases, J shed 3 bases, and the junction held 10 bases outside the gene matches. Germline loops: CDR1 SGHNT, CDR2 YENEEA. CDR3 region: CASSLSGTGVIYEQYF. DNA for the CDR3: TGTGCCAGCAGCCTTTCCGGGACAGGGGTAATCTACGAGCAGTACTTC.

This chain links TRBV30 with TRBJ1-2; tentative D call: TRBD1 (5 bases). The length of the CDR3 is 14 residues. Germline CDR1 GTSNPN, CDR2 SVGIG (reference sequence). V lost 3 bases to trimming and J lost 1 base, with 12 bases between them. CDR3 DNA: TGTGCCTGGAGCGTCCTCAGGGATAACTATGGCTACACCTTC. Protein sequence: CAWSVLRDNYGYTF.

DNA for the CDR3: TGCGCCAGCAGCTTGACCGGACAGGGGGCAGGCACAGATACGCAGTATTTT. It encodes CASSLTGQGAGTDTQYF. The chain carries TRBV5-1 and TRBJ2-3; 11 bases are a match to TRBD1. V was clipped by 1 base and J by 1 base; unmatched bases: 5. The CDR3 runs 17 residues. Germline CDR1 is SGHRS and CDR2 is YFSETQ.

V usage is TRBV24-1 and J usage is TRBJ2-3, with D tentatively TRBD2 (6 bases). The length of the CDR3 is 13 residues. The germline V and J ends were trimmed by 5 bases and 8 bases, with 13 bases remaining between them. Germline V gives CDR1 KGHDR, CDR2 SFDVKD. The CDR3 bases are TGTGCCACCAGTGCTAGCGTGGTGGGTACGCAGTATTTT. It translates to CATSASVVGTQYF.

This chain uses TRBV3-1 (or the pseudogene TRBV3-2) with TRBJ2-1; no firm D call. Germline V gene lookup returns CDR1 LGHDT and CDR2 YNNKEL (reference sequence). V was pared by 3 bases and J by 6 bases, with 18 bases between. The CDR3 totals 16 residues. CDR3 bases: TGTGCCAGCAGCCATCCTGCCACAAACCCCCTCAATGAGCAGTTCTTC. Protein: CASSHPATNPLNEQFF.

The V call is TRBV6-5, the J call TRBJ2-2; 10 bases are a match to TRBD2. The CDR3 totals 15 residues. Trimming at V came to 10 bases and at J to 8 bases, leaving 13 bases not matched to a gene. Germline V gene sequence: CDR1 MNHEY, CDR2 SVGAGI. As DNA, the CDR3 is TGTGCCATCCTCCCGGGGCCACTAGCGGGAGGGGAGCTGTTTTTT. This codes for CAILPGPLAGGELFF.

The chain is built from TRBV27 and TRBJ2-3; 7 bases line up with TRBD2. The germline V gene encodes CDR1 MNHEY and CDR2 SMNVEV (reference sequence). The V gene end was trimmed by 7 bases and the J gene end by 3 bases; junction bases not matched to a gene: 19. This CDR3 has 18 amino acids. In DNA form, the CDR3 reads TGTGCCAGCACCACCTCAGCACCCGGACTAGTCGGGACAGATACGCAGTATTTT. This sequence encodes CASTTSAPGLVGTDTQYF.

There are a few counts of this clone. V gene TRBV5-1 combines with J gene TRBJ1-1; D is uncertain. Per germline, CDR1 SGHRS and CDR2 YFSETQ. The CDR3 spans 14 residues. V shed 3 bases and J shed 7 bases, with 16 bases lying between them. For the CDR3, the DNA is TGCGCCAGCAGCTCCCCTGTCCGGGGTGGTGAAGCTTTCTTT. Translating gives CASSSPVRGGEAFF.

This clone was counted a few times. This chain uses TRBV7-2 with TRBJ2-2; 11 bases agree with TRBD2. Losses at the gene ends were 3 bases for V and 7 bases for J; bases not matched to a gene: 10. The CDR3 contains 17 residues. Germline loops: CDR1 SGHTA, CDR2 FQGNSA. In DNA, the CDR3 is TGTGCCAGCAGCTTTGGTAGCGGGGGGGCCCGTGGCGGGGAGCTGTTTTTT. Protein product: CASSFGSGGARGGELFF.

In this sample, this clone turned up once. The rearrangement uses TRBV28 and TRBJ2-3; D not resolved. Trimming shortened V by 6 bases and J by 5 bases, and 15 bases separated the two germline ends. Germline CDR1 and CDR2: MDHEN and SYDVKM. This CDR3 has 14 amino acids. CDR3 bases: TGTGCCAGCAGCCGTTCAGCGTTCGGAGATACGCAGTATTTT. Translation gives CASSRSAFGDTQYF.

A few counts support this clone. The chain combines TRBV12-3 or TRBV12-4 with TRBJ1-5; D is uncertain. V was clipped by 3 bases and J by 0 bases, with 3 bases between them. The CDR3 covers 13 residues. The CDR3 region has the DNA TGTGCCAGCAGTTTCAGTAGCAATCAGCCCCAGCATTTT. Its translation: CASSFSSNQPQHF.

This clone was picked up one time. The genes are TRBV7-8 and TRBJ2-3; 10 positions agree with TRBD2. Trimming removed 6 bases from V and 7 bases from J; junction bases left unmatched: 7. Germline V gives CDR1 SGHVS, CDR2 FQNEAQ. The CDR3 is 14 residues long. The CDR3 protein is CASSPAGGQNTQYF. The CDR3 coding sequence is TGTGCCAGCAGTCCAGCGGGGGGGCAAAATACGCAGTATTTT.

The chain has TRBV28 and TRBJ2-7; the D gene is possibly TRBD1 (6 bases). Germline-derived CDR1 and CDR2 are MDHEN and SYDVKM. V lost 6 bases to trimming and J lost 3 bases, with 9 bases between them. The CDR3 sequence is 12 residues long. The CDR3 sequence is CASRQQGYEQYF. In DNA form, the CDR3 reads TGTGCCAGCAGGCAACAGGGCTACGAGCAGTACTTC.

V gene TRBV19 combines with J gene TRBJ1-5; unclear D gene. Trimming shortened V by 5 bases and J by 3 bases, and 23 bases separated the two germline ends. There are 18 residues in the CDR3. From germline, CDR1 is LNHDA and CDR2 SQIVND (reference sequence). In DNA form, the CDR3 reads TGTGCCAGTAGTCCACGTTCGGGAGGCAGCCGATTCAATCAGCCCCAGCATTTT. It specifies CASSPRSGGSRFNQPQHF.

A single count supports this clone. The CDR3 DNA follows: TGTGCCAGCAGCGACGGACAGGGAGAGCAGTACTTC. Its translation: CASSDGQGEQYF. The chain employs TRBV28 and TRBJ2-7; 8 nucleotides align to TRBD1. The CDR3 totals 12 residues. V lost 6 bases, J lost 7 bases, and 5 bases stayed unmatched. Germline assignment: CDR1 MDHEN and CDR2 SYDVKM.

The chain employs TRBV12-3 or TRBV12-4 and TRBJ1-2; the D is unclear. Trimming took 3 bases from V and 1 from J, leaving 6 bases between them. The CDR3 contains 13 residues. CDR3 in amino acids: CASSLVSNYGYTF. In DNA form, the CDR3 reads TGTGCCAGCAGTTTGGTCAGTAACTATGGCTACACCTTC.

The chain has TRBV4-3 and TRBJ2-1, with 8 bases fitting TRBD1. V trimming: 4 bases; J trimming: 2 bases; junction bases outside the gene matches: 4. The CDR3 runs 15 residues. Germline assignment: CDR1 LGHNA and CDR2 YSLEER. This chain's CDR3 is CASSRNRGTYNEQFF. For the CDR3, the DNA is TGCGCCAGCAGCCGCAACAGGGGGACCTACAATGAGCAGTTCTTC.

This clone was observed a single time. The gene calls are TRBV6-2 or TRBV6-3 and TRBJ1-6; 8 bases match TRBD1. Germline assignment: CDR1 MNHEY and CDR2 SVGEGT. V gave up 0 bases and J gave up 9 bases; unmatched junction bases: 4. This CDR3 region has 15 residues. The CDR3 region has the DNA TGTGCCAGCAGTTACTCGGGGACAGGATCTTCACCCCTCCACTTT. This codes for CASSYSGTGSSPLHF.